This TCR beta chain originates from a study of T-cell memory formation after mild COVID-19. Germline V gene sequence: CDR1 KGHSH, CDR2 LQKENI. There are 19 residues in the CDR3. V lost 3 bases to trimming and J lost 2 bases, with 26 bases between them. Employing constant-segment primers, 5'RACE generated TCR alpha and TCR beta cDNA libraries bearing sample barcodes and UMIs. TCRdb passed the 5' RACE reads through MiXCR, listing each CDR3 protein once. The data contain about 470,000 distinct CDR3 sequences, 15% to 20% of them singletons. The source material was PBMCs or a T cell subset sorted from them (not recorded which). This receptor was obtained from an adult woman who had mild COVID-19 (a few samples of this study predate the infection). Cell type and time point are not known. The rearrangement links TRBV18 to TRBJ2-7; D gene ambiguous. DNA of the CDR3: TGTGCCAGCTCACCGCCAACGACATGGGCTCGCGACGGCGCCTACGAGCAGTACTTC. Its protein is CASSPPTTWARDGAYEQYF.